A selection of T cell receptor beta chains follows, all from one sample in a study of blood T cells in healthy people across ages. One entry per CDR3 protein, called by TCRdb with MiXCR from the 5' RACE reads. This sample has 1.5 million to 2 million distinct CDR3 sequences, with 30% to 35% found just once. The source material was blood. Receptor source: a woman aged 30 to 39 in good health. The CDR3 runs from the conserved cysteine through the conserved F or W. A D gene is named only where the DNA matches it firmly. Part of the rows lack a size; the others show once, few, many or a class for expanded clones.

cdr3_nt cdr3_aa clone_size d_call j_call v_call
TGCAGTGCTACCACCGGGGGTGGCGACTATGGCTACACCTTC CSATTGGGDYGYTF - - TRBJ1-2 TRBV20-1
TGTGCCAGCAGCAAGGGAAGGGCTAATGAAAAACTGTTTTTT CASSKGRANEKLFF - - TRBJ1-4 TRBV21-1
TGCAGCGTTGAACGGGGTTCGAACACCGGGGAGCTGTTTTTT CSVERGSNTGELFF many - TRBJ2-2 TRBV29-1
TGCAGAGGCTTACAGACAGTCACAGATACGCAGTATTTT CRGLQTVTDTQYF - - TRBJ2-3 TRBV20-1
TGTGCCAGCAGCCCCTGGGACGGGTTTAATGAAAAACTGTTTTTT CASSPWDGFNEKLFF - - TRBJ1-4 TRBV7-6
TGCAGCGGACTAACCAACGATGGCGAGCAGTACTTC CSGLTNDGEQYF many - TRBJ2-7 TRBV29-1
TGTGCCAGCAGCTTGGCACAGAACTCCTACGGGCAGTACTTC CASSLAQNSYGQYF once - TRBJ2-5 TRBV7-9
TGTGCCAGCAGCTTAGGACCGAGGGAGACTACCAAAGAGACCCAGTACTTC CASSLGPRETTKETQYF - - TRBJ2-5 TRBV7-6
TGTGCCAGCAGACTGAAGCCGGGCGACTATGGCTACACCTTC CASRLKPGDYGYTF - - TRBJ1-2 TRBV28
TGTGCCAGTCAGGGGGCTTACAATGAGCAGTTCTTC CASQGAYNEQFF - TRBD1 TRBJ2-1 TRBV19
TGTGCCAGCGGCCCGGGACAGCTTAATGAAAAACTGTTTTTT CASGPGQLNEKLFF - TRBD1 TRBJ1-4 TRBV6-6
TGTGCCAGCCGTCGAGGCGGGGGTCTAGAAAAACTGTTTTTT CASRRGGGLEKLFF few - TRBJ1-4 TRBV27
TGTGCCAGCAGTTACGGAGCGGGGGGGCCCTGGTACTTC CASSYGAGGPWYF - TRBD2 TRBJ2-4 TRBV6-6
TGTGCCAGCAGGCGACTAGCGGGAGAACAGAATGAGCAGTTCTTC CASRRLAGEQNEQFF few TRBD2 TRBJ2-1 TRBV7-9
TGTGCCAGCTCACCACCTTCTACCACAGATACGCAGTATTTT CASSPPSTTDTQYF - - TRBJ2-3 TRBV18
TGCGCCAGCAGCTCCAGCCGGGACCTCTACTACGAGCAGTACTTC CASSSSRDLYYEQYF many - TRBJ2-7 TRBV5-1